Listed below are T cell receptor beta chains from one sample, sequenced in a study of shared clonotypes between healthy human individuals. The table came from immunoSEQ multiplex PCR; TCRdb's copy has only in-frame clones and leaves some out. The repertoire holds some 1,100,000 clones, with around three quarters as singletons. The sequenced sample consisted of memory CD4+ T cells from PBMCs. The source is a man aged 18-30 years in good health. Some clones in this sample may be carry-over from other donors' samples. Both conserved end residues are part of each CDR3. The D gene is left open where the match is weak. Size tells how often a clone was seen (once, few, many) or the class of an expanded clone, and some rows leave it out.

NA,TRBJ2-5,TRBV5-5,once,TGTGCCAGCAGCCGTACAGCACAAGAGACCCAGTACTTC,CASSRTAQETQYF
TRBD1,TRBJ2-1,TRBV5-1,NA,TGCGCCAGCAGCCCGACAGGGGCCAAGCAGTTCTTC,CASSPTGAKQFF
NA,TRBJ1-5,TRBV7-2,NA,TGTGCCAGCAGCTTAGGAAGCGGCTCTAGGCAGCCCCAGCATTTT,CASSLGSGSRQPQHF
NA,TRBJ2-7,TRBV11-2,NA,TGTGCCAGCAGCCCCCAGGGAGGACGGATCTACGAGCAGTACTTC,CASSPQGGRIYEQYF
NA,TRBJ1-5,TRBV7-9,NA,TGTGCCAGCACCCCCTCGTCCGGGGGCGGGCAGCCCCAGCATTTT,CASTPSSGGGQPQHF
TRBD1,TRBJ1-4,TRBV6-6,NA,TGTGCCAGCACCGCGACAGGGTCTGAAAAACTGTTTTTT,CASTATGSEKLFF
NA,TRBJ2-7,TRBV10-2,NA,TGCGCCAGCAAACCAGCCGCTGGTGGACCAGGGGACTTC,CASKPAAGGPGDF
NA,TRBJ1-4,TRBV28,once,TGTGCCAGCAGCCTCGAAGAAAAACTGTTTTTT,CASSLEEKLFF
NA,TRBJ2-5,TRBV5-1,NA,TGCGCCAGCAGCTTGGTTCTGGGGGAGACCCAGTACTTC,CASSLVLGETQYF
NA,TRBJ2-3,TRBV27,NA,TGTGCCAGCAGCCGCGGATACAGCACAGATACGCAGTATTTT,CASSRGYSTDTQYF
NA,TRBJ1-2,TRBV7-2,NA,TGTGCCAGCAGCTTACGTGGGCGCCCAGGCACGGGATATGGCTACACCTTC,CASSLRGRPGTGYGYTF
TRBD1,TRBJ1-2,TRBV18,NA,TGTGCCAGCTCCCTTGGACCGACAGGGGGCTATGGCTACACCTTC,CASSLGPTGGYGYTF
NA,TRBJ2-7,TRBV9,NA,TGTGCCAGCAGCGTAGAGGCAGCGGCAACCTACGAGCAGTACTTC,CASSVEAAATYEQYF
NA,TRBJ2-5,TRBV4-2,NA,TGTGCCAGCAGCCAAGGGTCGGGCTCGGCGGCTGAGACCCAGTACTTC,CASSQGSGSAAETQYF
NA,TRBJ2-6,TRBV11-2,NA,TGTGCCAGCAGCTTCACGATCTCTGGGGCCAACGTCCTGACTTTC,CASSFTISGANVLTF
TRBD1,TRBJ1-1,TRBV19,NA,TGTGCCAGTAGTACCTCTTGGACAGGGAAGAACACTGAAGCTTTCTTT,CASSTSWTGKNTEAFF
NA,TRBJ2-5,TRBV2,NA,TGTGCCAGCAGCGACAGTCCGGTTGGAGAGACCCAGTACTTC,CASSDSPVGETQYF
NA,TRBJ2-1,TRBV6-5,NA,TGTGCCAGCAGTTCAACAGGGAACAATGAGCAGTTCTTC,CASSSTGNNEQFF
NA,TRBJ2-4,TRBV5-6,NA,TGTGCCAGCAGCTTGGGCCCAGAAAACATTCAGTACTTC,CASSLGPENIQYF
NA,TRBJ2-1,TRBV10-3,once,TGTGCCATCCAGGATTACTCCTACAATGAGCAGTTCTTC,CAIQDYSYNEQFF
NA,TRBJ2-7,TRBV6-4,NA,TGTGCCAGCAGTGCGGAGCAGGCAGGGGAGCTGTACTTC,CASSAEQAGELYF
TRBD2,TRBJ2-7,TRBV5-1,NA,TGCGCCAGCAGCTTCTTGGCTAGCGGTGGAGAGCAGTACTTC,CASSFLASGGEQYF
TRBD2,TRBJ2-2,TRBV4-2,NA,TGTGCCAGCAGCCAAGATTTTTTTGGTGCTAGCGGGAGGTCCGGGGAGCTGTTTTTT,CASSQDFFGASGRSGELFF
NA,TRBJ2-3,TRBV5-1,NA,TGCGCCAGCAGCTTGGCCGGGGCCAGCACAGATACGCAGTATTTT,CASSLAGASTDTQYF
NA,TRBJ2-2,TRBV6-5,NA,TGTGCCAGCAGGCGAGGCGCCGGGGAGCTGTTTTTT,CASRRGAGELFF
NA,TRBJ1-1,TRBV4-1,few,TGCGCCAGCAGCCGAGATACAGGGAGAAGCACTGAAGCTTTCTTT,CASSRDTGRSTEAFF
NA,TRBJ2-5,TRBV7-2,NA,TGTGCCAGCAGCTCCGGGCTGCTCGAGACCCAGTACTTC,CASSSGLLETQYF
NA,TRBJ2-2,TRBV2,NA,TGTGCCACCGTCCCTGGGGCAGGTCCCACCGGGGAGCTGTTTTTT,CATVPGAGPTGELFF
NA,TRBJ1-1,TRBV19,once,TGTGCCAGTAGTATTCTAAGGGGGGAAACTGAAGCTTTCTTT,CASSILRGETEAFF
NA,TRBJ2-5,TRBV27,NA,TGTGCCAGCGGACAGCTTCAAGAGACCCAGTACTTC,CASGQLQETQYF
TRBD1,TRBJ2-5,TRBV7-9,NA,TGTGCCAGCAGCCCGGGACAGGGGAGAGAGACCCAGTACTTC,CASSPGQGRETQYF
NA,TRBJ1-4,TRBV2,NA,TGTGCCAGCAGTGACAGGGCAGCGGTGCAACTGTTTTTT,CASSDRAAVQLFF
NA,TRBJ1-5,TRBV27,NA,TGTGCCAGCAGTTTGCGGGGCCACTATCAGCCCCAGCATTTT,CASSLRGHYQPQHF
NA,TRBJ2-2,TRBV27,few,TGTGCCAGCAGTTCGGCTTGGGGTGCCGGGGAGCTGTTTTTT,CASSSAWGAGELFF
NA,TRBJ1-1,TRBV7-9,NA,TGTGCCAGCAGCTTACTGGATGTTACTGAAGCTTTCTTT,CASSLLDVTEAFF
TRBD1,TRBJ2-7,TRBV4-3,NA,TGCGCCAGCAGCCAAGTGGGACAGAAATCCTACGAGCAGTACTTC,CASSQVGQKSYEQYF
TRBD2,TRBJ2-3,TRBV2,once,TGTGCCAGCAGTGCACGAGCGGGAGGGCCCGATACGCAGTATTTT,CASSARAGGPDTQYF
NA,TRBJ2-5,TRBV11-2,NA,TGTGCCAGCAGCCCGGCCCTAGGCGTTTTGAAGTACTTC,CASSPALGVLKYF
NA,TRBJ1-1,TRBV7-2,NA,TGTGCCAGCAGCTTTGCCGGGACCGCAGCAACTGAAGCTTTCTTT,CASSFAGTAATEAFF
TRBD2,TRBJ2-7,TRBV30,few,TGTGCCTGGAGTGCCTCCGGGGGGTTTTACGAGCAGTACTTC,CAWSASGGFYEQYF
NA,TRBJ1-4,TRBV2,NA,TGTGCCAGCAGGAGGGGTCTGTTCGAAGAAAAACTGTTTTTT,CASRRGLFEEKLFF